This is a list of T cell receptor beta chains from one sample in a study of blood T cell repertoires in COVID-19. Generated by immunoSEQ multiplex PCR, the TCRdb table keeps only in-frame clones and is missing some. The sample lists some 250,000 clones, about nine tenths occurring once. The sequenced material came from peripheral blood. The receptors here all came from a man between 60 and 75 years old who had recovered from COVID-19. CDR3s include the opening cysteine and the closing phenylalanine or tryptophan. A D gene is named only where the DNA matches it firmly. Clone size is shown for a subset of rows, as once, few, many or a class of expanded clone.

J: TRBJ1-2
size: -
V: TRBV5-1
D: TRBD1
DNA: TGCGCCAGCAGCTTGGACGGGACAGGGCGAGGCTACACCTTC
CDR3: CASSLDGTGRGYTF

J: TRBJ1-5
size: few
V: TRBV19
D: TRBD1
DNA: TGTGCCAGTAGTATCCAGGGGGGCAATCAGCCCCAGCATTTT
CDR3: CASSIQGGNQPQHF

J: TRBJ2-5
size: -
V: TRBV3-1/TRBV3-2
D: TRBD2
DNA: TGTGCCAGCACCCTAGCGGGGGGGGAGACCCAGTACTTC
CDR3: CASTLAGGETQYF

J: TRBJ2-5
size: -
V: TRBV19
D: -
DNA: TGTGCCAGTAGTAAAAGGGAGCGGGAGACCCAGTACTTC
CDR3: CASSKRERETQYF

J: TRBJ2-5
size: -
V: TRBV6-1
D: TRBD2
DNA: TGTGCCAGCAGTGAATTGCTAGCGGGCGGGACCCAGTACTTC
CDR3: CASSELLAGGTQYF

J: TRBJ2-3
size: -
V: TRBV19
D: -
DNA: TGTGCCAGTAATCTGGGGGCGACAGATACGCAGTATTTT
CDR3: CASNLGATDTQYF

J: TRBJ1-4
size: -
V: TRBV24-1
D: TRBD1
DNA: TGTGCCACCAGTGGGACAGGAGGTAGTGAAAAACTGTTTTTT
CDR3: CATSGTGGSEKLFF

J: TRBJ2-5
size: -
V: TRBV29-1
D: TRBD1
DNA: TGCAGCGTTGCAGGGGGTTTCGCCGAGACCCAGTACTTC
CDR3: CSVAGGFAETQYF

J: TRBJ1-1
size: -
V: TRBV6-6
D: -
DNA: TGTGCCAGCAGCCACCGACAGGAGAACACTGAAGCTTTCTTT
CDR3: CASSHRQENTEAFF

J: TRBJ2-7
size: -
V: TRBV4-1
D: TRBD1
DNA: TGCGCCAGCAGCCAGCGACCGGGACAGGGGTTGTCCTACGAGCAGTACTTC
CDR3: CASSQRPGQGLSYEQYF

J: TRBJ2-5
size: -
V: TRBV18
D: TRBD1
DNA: TGTGCCAGCTCACTGGGACAGCAAGAGACCCAGTACTTC
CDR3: CASSLGQQETQYF

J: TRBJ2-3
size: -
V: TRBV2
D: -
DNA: TGTGCCAGCCGGCTAGCGTCAAGCACAGATACGCAGTATTTT
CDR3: CASRLASSTDTQYF

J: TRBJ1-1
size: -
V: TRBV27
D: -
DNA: TGTGCCAGCAGACTTCAGGGGAGCAACACTGAAGCTTTCTTT
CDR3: CASRLQGSNTEAFF

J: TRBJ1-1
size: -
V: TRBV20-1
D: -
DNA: TGCAGTGCTAGTACCGGCAGGGTCACCACTGAAGCTTTCTTT
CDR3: CSASTGRVTTEAFF

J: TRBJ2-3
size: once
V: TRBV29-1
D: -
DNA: TGCAGCGTTGGCGTCCTCGGACAGCACACAGATACGCAGTATTTT
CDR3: CSVGVLGQHTDTQYF

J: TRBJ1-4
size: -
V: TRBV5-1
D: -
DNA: TGCGCCAGCGCCAACAGGGCTAATGAAAAACTGTTTTTT
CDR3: CASANRANEKLFF

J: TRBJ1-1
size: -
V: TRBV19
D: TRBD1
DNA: TGTGCCAGTAGTACCAGGGGGCAAACTGAAGCTTTCTTT
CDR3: CASSTRGQTEAFF

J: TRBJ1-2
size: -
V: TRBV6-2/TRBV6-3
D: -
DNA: TGTGCCAGCAGTTACTCGACAGTGGATCACTATGGCTACACCTTC
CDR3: CASSYSTVDHYGYTF

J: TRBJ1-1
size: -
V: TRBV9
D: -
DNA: TGTGCCAGCAGCCCCGTCGGGGTGACTGAAGCTTTCTTT
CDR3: CASSPVGVTEAFF

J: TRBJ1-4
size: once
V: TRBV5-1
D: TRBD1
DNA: TGCGCCAGCAGCTTGTGGGGACAGTATAATGAAAAACTGTTTTTT
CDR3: CASSLWGQYNEKLFF

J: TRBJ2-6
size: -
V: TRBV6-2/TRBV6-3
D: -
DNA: TGTGCCAGCAGTTACTCGATCCGGGCTGGGGCCAACGTCCTGACTTTC
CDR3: CASSYSIRAGANVLTF

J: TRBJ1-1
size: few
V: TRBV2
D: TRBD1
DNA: TGTGCCAGCAGTTATGGGGACAGGACCGGGGCTGAAGCTTTCTTT
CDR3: CASSYGDRTGAEAFF

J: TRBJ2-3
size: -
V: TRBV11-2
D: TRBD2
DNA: TGTGCCAGCAGCTCACGGGGGGGCCATCCCCCAGATACGCAGTATTTT
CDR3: CASSSRGGHPPDTQYF

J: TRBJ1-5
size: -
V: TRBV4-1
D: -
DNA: TGCGCCAGCAGCTTGTCCGGGGATAGCAATCAGCCCCAGCATTTT
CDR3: CASSLSGDSNQPQHF

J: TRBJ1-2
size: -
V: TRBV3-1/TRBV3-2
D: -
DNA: TGTGCCAGCAGCCAAGATCCCAGTAACTATGGCTACACCTTC
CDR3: CASSQDPSNYGYTF

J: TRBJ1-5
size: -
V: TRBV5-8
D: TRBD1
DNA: TGTGCCAGCAGCCAGGACAGGGGCAACAATCAGCCCCAGCATTTT
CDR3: CASSQDRGNNQPQHF

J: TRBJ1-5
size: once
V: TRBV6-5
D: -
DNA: TGTGCCAGCGGAGTCAGGACACATAGCAATCAGCCCCAGCATTTT
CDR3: CASGVRTHSNQPQHF

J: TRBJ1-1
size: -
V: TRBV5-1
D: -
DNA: TGCGCCAGCAGCCTATCGTACAACACTGAAGCTTTCTTT
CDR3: CASSLSYNTEAFF

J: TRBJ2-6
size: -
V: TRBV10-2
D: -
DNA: TGCGCCAGTGACGGGGGACCTGGGGCCAACGTCCTGACTTTC
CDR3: CASDGGPGANVLTF

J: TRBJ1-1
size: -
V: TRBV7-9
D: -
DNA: TGTGCCAGCACCCTTCCAACGGACGGGACAAGAGAGGTAATGAACACTGAAGCTTTCTTT
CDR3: CASTLPTDGTREVMNTEAFF

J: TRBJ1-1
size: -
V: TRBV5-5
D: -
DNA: TGTGCCAGCAGCCTAGACAGGATGAACACTGAAGCTTTCTTT
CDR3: CASSLDRMNTEAFF